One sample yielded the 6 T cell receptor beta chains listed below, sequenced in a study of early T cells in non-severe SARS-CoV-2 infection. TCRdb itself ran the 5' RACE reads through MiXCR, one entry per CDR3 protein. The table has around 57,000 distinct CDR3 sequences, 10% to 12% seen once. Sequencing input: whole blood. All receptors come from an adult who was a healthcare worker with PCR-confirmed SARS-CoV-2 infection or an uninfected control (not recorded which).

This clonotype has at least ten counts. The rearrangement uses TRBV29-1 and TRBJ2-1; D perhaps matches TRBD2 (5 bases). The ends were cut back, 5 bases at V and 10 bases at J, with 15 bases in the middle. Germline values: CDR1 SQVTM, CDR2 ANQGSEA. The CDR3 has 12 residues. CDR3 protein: CSVILGGKEQFF. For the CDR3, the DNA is TGCAGCGTTATCCTAGGAGGAAAGGAGCAGTTCTTC.

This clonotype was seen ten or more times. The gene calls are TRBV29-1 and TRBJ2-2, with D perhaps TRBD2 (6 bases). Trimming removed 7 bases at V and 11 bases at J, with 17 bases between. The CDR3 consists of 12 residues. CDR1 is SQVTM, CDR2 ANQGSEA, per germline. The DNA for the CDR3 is TGCAGCGCCCTGGGACTTTACTCCGAGCTGTTTTTT. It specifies CSALGLYSELFF.

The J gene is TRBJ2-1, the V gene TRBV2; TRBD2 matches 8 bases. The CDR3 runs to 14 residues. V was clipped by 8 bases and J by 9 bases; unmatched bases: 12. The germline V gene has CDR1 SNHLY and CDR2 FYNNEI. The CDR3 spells CASSALGLVGEQFF. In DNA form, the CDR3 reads TGTGCCAGCTCCGCCCTGGGACTAGTAGGTGAGCAGTTCTTC. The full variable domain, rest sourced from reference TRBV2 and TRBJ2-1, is EPEVTQTPSHQVTQMGQEVILRCVPISNHLYFYWYRQILGQKVEFLVSFYNNEISEKSEIFDDQFSVERPDGSNFTLKIRSTKLEDSAMYFCASSALGLVGEQFFGPGTRLTVL.

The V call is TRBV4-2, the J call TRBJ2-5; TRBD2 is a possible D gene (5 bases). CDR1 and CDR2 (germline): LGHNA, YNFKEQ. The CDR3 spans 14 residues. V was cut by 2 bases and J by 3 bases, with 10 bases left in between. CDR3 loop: CASSQPGVEETQYF. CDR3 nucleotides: TGTGCCAGCAGCCAACCCGGGGTAGAAGAGACCCAGTACTTC.

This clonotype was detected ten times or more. Here the CDR3 DNA reads TGTGCCAGCAGCTTTTGGACCGATGAGAGCAATCAGCCCCAGCATTTT. Translation: CASSFWTDESNQPQHF. The chain carries TRBV5-6 and TRBJ1-5, with D uncertain. The CDR3 contains 16 residues. Deletions cut 2 bases from V and 1 base from J, with 13 bases between. Germline CDR1 SGHDT, CDR2 YYEEEE.

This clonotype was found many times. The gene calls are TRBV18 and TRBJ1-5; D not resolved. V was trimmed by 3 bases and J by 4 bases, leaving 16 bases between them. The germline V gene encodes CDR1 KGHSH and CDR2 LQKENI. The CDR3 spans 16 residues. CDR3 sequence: CASSPAGGLRNQPQHF. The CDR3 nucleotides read TGTGCCAGCTCACCCGCGGGAGGTTTAAGGAATCAGCCCCAGCATTTT. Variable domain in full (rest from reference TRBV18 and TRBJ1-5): NAGVMQNPRHLVRRRGQEARLRCSPMKGHSHVYWYRQLPEEGLKFMVYLQKENIIDESGMPKERFSAEFPKEGPSILRIQQVVRGDSAAYFCASSPAGGLRNQPQHFGDGTRLSIL.